This is a list of T cell receptor beta chains from one sample in a study of PD-L1 blockade in urothelial cancer. Profiled with immunoSEQ multiplex PCR; TCRdb holds only in-frame clones, not every one. The sample contains 90,000 or so clones, 90% of which appear only once. Sequences were derived from PBMCs, sampled around atezolizumab (anti-PD-L1) treatment. The receptors shown here come from a man between 60 and 75 years old with urothelial cancer. The CDR3 runs from the conserved cysteine through the conserved F or W. A D gene is named only where the DNA matches it firmly. Rows may omit the clone size; those that give it use once, few, many or a size class.

CASSPKVRLAGVGGTQYF TGTGCCAGCAGCCCCAAGGTCCGGCTAGCGGGAGTTGGGGGGACCCAGTACTTC TRBJ2-5 few TRBD2 TRBV7-9
CASSFDRVMNTEAFF TGCGCCAGCAGCTTCGACAGGGTTATGAACACTGAAGCTTTCTTT TRBJ1-1 NA TRBD1 TRBV5-1
CASSSLAGALNEQFF TGTGCCAGCAGCTCACTAGCGGGGGCCCTCAATGAGCAGTTCTTC TRBJ2-1 NA TRBD2 TRBV7-3
CASSSPGQVANEQFF TGTGCCAGCAGCAGCCCGGGACAGGTCGCCAATGAGCAGTTCTTC TRBJ2-1 NA TRBD1 TRBV7-2
CASSKFGREISYEQYF TGTGCCAGCAGCAAATTTGGGCGGGAAATCTCCTACGAGCAGTACTTC TRBJ2-7 NA NA TRBV21-1
CASSLKRQGRNTEAFF TGTGCCAGCAGCTTAAAGAGACAGGGAAGGAACACTGAAGCTTTCTTT TRBJ1-1 NA TRBD1 TRBV7-3
CASSEARLAGGFF TGTGCCAGCAGTGAAGCGCGACTAGCGGGGGGGTTCTTC TRBJ2-1 NA TRBD2 TRBV2
CAWSGQLSNQPQHF TGTGCCTGGAGTGGACAGTTAAGCAATCAGCCCCAGCATTTT TRBJ1-5 NA NA TRBV30
CSVARQNIDGYTF TGCAGCGTTGCGCGGCAGAACATCGACGGCTACACCTTC TRBJ1-2 NA NA TRBV29-1
CASSLRGYGYTF TGTGCCAGCAGTTTAAGAGGGTATGGCTACACCTTC TRBJ1-2 once NA TRBV28
CATRRLAGLGDTQYF TGTGCCACCCGGAGACTAGCGGGGCTAGGAGATACGCAGTATTTT TRBJ2-3 NA TRBD2 TRBV19
CASSEVQGRTGELFF TGTGCCAGCAGTGAAGTACAGGGCCGCACCGGGGAGCTGTTTTTT TRBJ2-2 few NA TRBV6-1
CASSQATQQETQYF TGCGCCAGCAGCCAGGCGACACAACAAGAGACCCAGTACTTC TRBJ2-5 NA NA TRBV4-1
CASTLAAGGEQYF TGTGCCAGCACCCTAGCGGCAGGAGGCGAGCAGTACTTC TRBJ2-7 NA TRBD2 TRBV7-2
CASSQGSWLISGTDTQYF TGCGCCAGCAGCCAAGGAAGTTGGCTAATTTCAGGAACAGATACGCAGTATTTT TRBJ2-3 NA NA TRBV4-1
CASSQGLGYGYTF TGTGCCAGCAGCCAGGGCCTCGGCTATGGCTACACCTTC TRBJ1-2 NA NA TRBV5-4
CASRAGQGYTEAFF TGTGCCAGCAGAGCGGGACAGGGGTACACTGAAGCTTTCTTT TRBJ1-1 NA TRBD1 TRBV6-4
CASSLIPGTGNTEAFF TGTGCCAGCAGTTTAATCCCCGGGACAGGAAACACTGAAGCTTTCTTT TRBJ1-1 NA TRBD1 TRBV28
CASSLQGSTNEKLFF TGCGCCAGCAGTTTACAGGGCTCAACTAATGAAAAACTGTTTTTT TRBJ1-4 NA NA TRBV4-1
CADHWTGGTDTQYF TGTGCCGACCATTGGACAGGGGGCACAGATACGCAGTATTTT TRBJ2-3 NA TRBD1 TRBV15
CAWSKLAGRRAYEQYF TGTGCCTGGAGTAAACTAGCGGGAAGACGGGCCTACGAGCAGTACTTC TRBJ2-7 NA TRBD2 TRBV30
CAWSVPDLGGTNEKLFF TGTGCCTGGAGTGTACCGGATCTGGGGGGAACTAATGAAAAACTGTTTTTT TRBJ1-4 NA NA TRBV30
CASSRTGDDTEAFF TGCGCCAGCAGCAGGACAGGGGATGACACTGAAGCTTTCTTT TRBJ1-1 few TRBD1 TRBV5-1
CASSLAGSTDTQYF TGCGCCAGCAGCTTAGCCGGGAGCACAGATACGCAGTATTTT TRBJ2-3 NA NA TRBV5-1
CASSPRQESYEQYF TGTGCCAGCAGCCCCCGACAGGAGAGCTACGAGCAGTACTTC TRBJ2-7 once NA TRBV11-2
CSAGKVGTGSEAFF TGCAGCGCTGGTAAAGTAGGGACAGGGAGTGAAGCTTTCTTT TRBJ1-1 NA TRBD1 TRBV29-1
CASSTPQGANTEAFF TGTGCCAGCAGTACACCACAGGGGGCGAACACTGAAGCTTTCTTT TRBJ1-1 NA TRBD1 TRBV2
CASSLAGSSGVAGGRNEQFF TGCGCCAGCAGCTTGGCCGGGAGCTCTGGGGTAGCGGGGGGGCGAAATGAGCAGTTCTTC TRBJ2-1 NA TRBD2 TRBV5-1
CASSQVDSDSGELFF TGTGCCAGCAGCCAAGTTGACAGCGACTCCGGGGAGCTGTTTTTT TRBJ2-2 once NA TRBV4-2
CASSQDRGQYQPQHF TGTGCCAGCAGCCAAGACAGGGGGCAGTATCAGCCCCAGCATTTT TRBJ1-5 NA TRBD1 TRBV4-2
CASSQDAGGGFAYGYTF TGCGCCAGCAGCCAAGATGCGGGGGGCGGGTTTGCCTATGGCTACACCTTC TRBJ1-2 NA NA TRBV4-3
CASSLSGQASYEQYF TGTGCCAGCAGCTTGTCGGGACAAGCTTCCTACGAGCAGTACTTC TRBJ2-7 NA NA TRBV5-6
CASSHLNYEQYF TGCGCCAGCAGCCACCTTAATTACGAGCAGTACTTC TRBJ2-7 NA NA TRBV4-3
CASSFDTFPNYGYTF TGTGCCAGCAGCTTTGACACTTTCCCTAACTATGGCTACACCTTC TRBJ1-2 NA NA TRBV7-2
CASSLEGLAGPTGELFF TGTGCCAGCAGCTTAGAGGGACTAGCGGGGCCAACCGGGGAGCTGTTTTTT TRBJ2-2 once TRBD2 TRBV11-2
CASSQGHGDTNEKLFF TGTGCCAGCAGCCAGGGACACGGGGACACTAATGAAAAACTGTTTTTT TRBJ1-4 NA NA TRBV11-3
CASSGGGSGYTF TGTGCCAGCAGTGGGGGGGGGAGCGGCTACACCTTC TRBJ1-2 NA NA TRBV28
CAWSVGGTGVEQFF TGTGCCTGGAGTGTAGGAGGGACAGGAGTCGAGCAGTTCTTC TRBJ2-1 NA TRBD1 TRBV30
CASLRGGLDTQYF TGTGCCAGCTTGCGGGGGGGCCTCGATACGCAGTATTTT TRBJ2-3 NA TRBD2 TRBV7-2
CASSQDLRERWNTQYF TGCGCCAGCAGCCAAGATCTAAGGGAGCGTTGGAATACGCAGTATTTT TRBJ2-3 NA NA TRBV4-1
CASSPSVTGELFF TGTGCCAGCAGCCCCAGCGTCACCGGGGAGCTGTTTTTT TRBJ2-2 NA NA TRBV11-3
CASSQGPSTAETGELFF TGTGCCAGCAGCCAAGGCCCGTCGACTGCCGAAACCGGGGAGCTGTTTTTT TRBJ2-2 NA NA TRBV4-2
CAWTRVPGANYGYTF TGTGCCTGGACGAGGGTTCCCGGAGCTAACTATGGCTACACCTTC TRBJ1-2 NA NA TRBV30
CASSPGQLYEQYF TGTGCCAGCAGCCCGGGACAGTTATACGAGCAGTACTTC TRBJ2-7 NA TRBD1 TRBV14
CASSRLAGEDEQFF TGCGCCAGCAGCAGGCTAGCGGGGGAGGATGAGCAGTTCTTC TRBJ2-1 NA TRBD2 TRBV5-1
CASSFPVESPKNIQYF TGTGCCAGCAGTTTCCCAGTGGAGTCTCCCAAAAACATTCAGTACTTC TRBJ2-4 NA NA TRBV7-2
CASSSLGGAGEQFF TGTGCCAGCAGCTCCCTAGGAGGCGCGGGTGAGCAGTTCTTC TRBJ2-1 NA NA TRBV2
CASSLEGRDTYEQYF TGCGCCAGCAGCTTGGAGGGGCGGGATACCTACGAGCAGTACTTC TRBJ2-7 NA NA TRBV5-1
CASSQESPTGTAFF TGCGCCAGCAGCCAAGAATCTCCTACAGGGACCGCTTTCTTT TRBJ1-1 NA NA TRBV4-1
CASSEVTARLSGANVLTF TGTGCCAGCAGTGAAGTGACAGCTCGGTTATCTGGGGCCAACGTCCTGACTTTC TRBJ2-6 NA NA TRBV28
CSVGFAQASTDTQYF TGCAGCGTTGGGTTCGCGCAGGCTAGCACAGATACGCAGTATTTT TRBJ2-3 NA NA TRBV29-1
CASSPTPWGGNYGYTF TGTGCCAGCAGCCCAACCCCGTGGGGAGGGAACTATGGCTACACCTTC TRBJ1-2 once NA TRBV7-9
CASSPGGGAWYNEQFF TGTGCCAGCTCACCTGGCGGGGGGGCCTGGTACAATGAGCAGTTCTTC TRBJ2-1 NA TRBD2 TRBV18
CASSRRTGRETQYF TGTGCCAGCAGCCGTAGGACAGGGCGAGAGACCCAGTACTTC TRBJ2-5 NA TRBD1 TRBV7-9
CAISARDNEQFF TGTGCCATCAGTGCGAGAGATAATGAGCAGTTCTTC TRBJ2-1 NA NA TRBV10-3
CATLATGTTTTDTQYF TGTGCCACCTTGGCGACAGGGACAACTACGACAGATACGCAGTATTTT TRBJ2-3 NA TRBD1 TRBV15
CASSQERTAFYGYTF TGCGCCAGCAGCCAGGAAAGGACAGCTTTCTATGGCTACACCTTC TRBJ1-2 NA NA TRBV4-1
CASSSSGGIGDTQYF TGTGCCAGCAGCTCCTCAGGGGGCATTGGAGATACGCAGTATTTT TRBJ2-3 once TRBD1 TRBV6-1
CASRTGGPNYGYTF TGCGCCAGCAGAACAGGGGGCCCTAACTATGGCTACACCTTC TRBJ1-2 once TRBD1 TRBV10-2
CASSQVPLANHGYTF TGTGCCAGCAGCCAAGTACCTCTAGCCAACCATGGCTACACCTTC TRBJ1-2 few NA TRBV4-2